Below are 8 T cell receptor beta chains sequenced from a single sample in a study of response to subunit inactivated influenza vaccine. MiXCR, run by TCRdb on the RT-PCR reads, gives a single entry per CDR3 protein. The sample lists approximately 290,000 distinct CDR3 sequences, approximately 21% occurring once. Source: PBMCs from blood, taken less than 22 months after vaccination. The receptors were sampled from a man aged 45-69 years who received an inactivated influenza vaccine.

This clonotype was seen a handful of times. The CDR3 loop is CASNRAPSSYNEQFF. CDR3 DNA sequence: TGTGCCAGCAATCGGGCCCCAAGCTCCTACAATGAGCAGTTCTTC. V and J are TRBV11-2 and TRBJ2-1; D is unclear. In germline, CDR1 is SGHAT, CDR2 FQNNGV. The length of the CDR3 is 15 residues. Trimming left V 7 bases short and J 0 bases short, with 13 bases between.

V usage is TRBV3-1 and J usage is TRBJ2-7, with 10 bases identical to TRBD2. Germline-derived CDR1 and CDR2 are LGHDT and YNNKEL (reference sequence). The ends lost 4 bases at V and 1 base at J; junction bases unmatched: 4. This CDR3 is built from 15 residues. CDR3 amino acids: CASSRRTSGSYEQYF. CDR3 sequence (DNA): TGTGCCAGCAGCCGACGGACTAGCGGTTCCTACGAGCAGTACTTC.

This clonotype showed up just once. The chain has TRBV29-1 and TRBJ2-1; 7 nucleotides line up with TRBD1. The length of the CDR3 is 13 residues. Germline trimming cut 2 bases from V and 6 bases from J; bases unmatched to any gene: 4. Germline V gene lookup returns CDR1 SQVTM and CDR2 ANQGSEA. CDR3 loop: CSVEWDSPNEQFF. The CDR3 DNA reads as TGCAGCGTTGAATGGGACAGCCCCAATGAGCAGTTCTTC.

This clonotype was observed a handful of times. This rearrangement joins TRBV11-2 to TRBJ2-7; 11 bases fit TRBD2. There are 15 residues in the CDR3. CDR1 SGHAT and CDR2 FQNNGV come from the germline V gene. With 7 bases clipped from V and 2 bases from J, the junction kept 7 bases outside the gene matches. CDR3 sequence: CASTTELAGAYEQYF. CDR3 nucleotides: TGTGCCAGCACCACCGAACTAGCGGGAGCCTACGAGCAGTACTTC.

In this sample, this clonotype turned up a few times. The rearrangement joins TRBV12-3 or TRBV12-4 to TRBJ2-3; D is possibly TRBD2 (6 bases). This CDR3 has 13 residues. V lost 6 bases to trimming and J lost 2 bases, with 9 bases between them. In nucleotides, the CDR3 is TGTGCCAGCAGGGGACTCGTCACAGATACGCAGTATTTT. Translating it yields CASRGLVTDTQYF.

A few counts support this clonotype. The J gene is TRBJ2-3, the V gene TRBV7-4; 7 nucleotides line up with TRBD1. V gave up 3 bases and J gave up 1 base; unmatched junction bases: 4. CDR1 and CDR2 from the germline V gene are SGHVT and SQSDAQ. The length of the CDR3 is 15 residues. CDR3 sequence reads: CASSFRQGRTDTQYF. CDR3 bases: TGTGCCAGCAGCTTCCGACAGGGACGCACAGATACGCAGTATTTT. The entire variable domain, with the rest obtained from reference TRBV7-4 and TRBJ2-3, is as follows: GAGVSQSPRYKVAKRGRDVALRCDSISGHVTLYWYRQTLGQGSEVLTYSQSDAQRDKSGRPSGRFSAERPERSVSTLKIQRTEQGDSAVYLCASSFRQGRTDTQYFGPGTRLTVL.

This clonotype was detected a few times. This chain links TRBV10-3 with TRBJ1-1; tentative D call: TRBD1 (5 bases). CDR3 length equals 13 residues. Between the trimmed V and J ends, which lost 4 bases and 2 bases, there was a span of 8 bases. Germline V lookup: CDR1 ENHRY, CDR2 SYGVKD. CDR3 coding DNA: TGTGCCATCAGTGGACAGCGAAACACTGAAGCTTTCTTT. Translated, it gives CAISGQRNTEAFF.

This clonotype was counted once. The J gene is TRBJ2-3, the V gene TRBV20-1; 11 nucleotides agree with TRBD2. This CDR3 spans 16 amino acids. Germline assignment: CDR1 DFQATT and CDR2 SNEGSKA (reference sequence). Trimming cost V 6 bases and J 5 bases; bases outside gene matches: 13. CDR3 nucleotides: TGCAGTGCCCTACGACTAGCGGGATCTAAGCGAGATACGCAGTATTTT. Protein: CSALRLAGSKRDTQYF.